Listed below are T cell receptor beta chains from one sample, sequenced in a study of shared clonotypes between healthy human individuals. Clones were sequenced by immunoSEQ multiplex PCR, and TCRdb holds only the in-frame ones, with some missing. Altogether 2 million to 3 million clones are present, just over 90% being singletons, with the ten largest covering roughly 0.13%. The sample consisted of naive CD4+ T cells sorted from blood. These receptors were taken from a man aged 18 to 29 in good health. The conserved cysteine and the conserved F or W are not part of the CDR3 here.

cdr3_length: 10
j_call: TRBJ1-3
v_call: TRBV15
cdr3_aa: ATGGLGNTIY

cdr3_length: 13
j_call: TRBJ1-3
v_call: TRBV9
cdr3_aa: ASSSQWAGGNTIY

cdr3_length: 13
j_call: TRBJ2-1
v_call: TRBV25-1
cdr3_aa: ASSPPGGSYNEQF

cdr3_length: 13
j_call: TRBJ1-2
v_call: TRBV27
cdr3_aa: ASSSTGQSIAGYT

cdr3_length: 14
j_call: TRBJ2-1
v_call: TRBV4-1
cdr3_aa: ASSQLSSGRINEQF

cdr3_length: 16
j_call: TRBJ2-1
v_call: TRBV4-3
cdr3_aa: ASSQGGLGSTYYNEQF

cdr3_length: 13
j_call: TRBJ2-1
v_call: TRBV10-3
cdr3_aa: AISGQTSGDNEQF

cdr3_length: 10
j_call: TRBJ1-5
v_call: TRBV5-6
cdr3_aa: ASSLLSQPQH

cdr3_length: 12
j_call: TRBJ1-5
v_call: TRBV7-2
cdr3_aa: ASSLAGTGQPQH

cdr3_length: 13
j_call: TRBJ2-5
v_call: TRBV18
cdr3_aa: ASSPPGRSQETQY

cdr3_length: 14
j_call: TRBJ1-1
v_call: TRBV4-3
cdr3_aa: ASSQDLGNSNTEAF

cdr3_length: 13
j_call: TRBJ2-6
v_call: TRBV5-1
cdr3_aa: ASSPPLTGANVLT

cdr3_length: 12
j_call: TRBJ1-1
v_call: TRBV5-1
cdr3_aa: ASSLGGKSAEAF

cdr3_length: 12
j_call: TRBJ2-2
v_call: TRBV5-1
cdr3_aa: ASSLGDRGGELF

cdr3_length: 13
j_call: TRBJ2-6
v_call: TRBV6-1
cdr3_aa: ASIEGNSGANVLT

cdr3_length: 13
j_call: TRBJ2-7
v_call: TRBV5-6
cdr3_aa: ASSLVSKSSYEQY

cdr3_length: 14
j_call: TRBJ2-3
v_call: TRBV5-1
cdr3_aa: ASSAIAGGPTDTQY

cdr3_length: 13
j_call: TRBJ2-2
v_call: TRBV9
cdr3_aa: ASSAQDRGAGELF

cdr3_length: 11
j_call: TRBJ2-3
v_call: TRBV30
cdr3_aa: ASGTSGVGTQY

cdr3_length: 14
j_call: TRBJ2-6
v_call: TRBV6-1
cdr3_aa: ASSERTDSGANVLT

cdr3_length: 13
j_call: TRBJ2-7
v_call: TRBV18
cdr3_aa: ASSPPSQSRHEQY

cdr3_length: 13
j_call: TRBJ2-2
v_call: TRBV6-1
cdr3_aa: ASITPFRDTGELF

cdr3_length: 11
j_call: TRBJ1-6
v_call: TRBV2
cdr3_aa: ASSVDRNSPLH

cdr3_length: 12
j_call: TRBJ2-3
v_call: TRBV2
cdr3_aa: ASSGRRAADTQY

cdr3_length: 14
j_call: TRBJ1-5
v_call: TRBV6-1
cdr3_aa: ASSDNVGVWNQPQH

cdr3_length: 12
j_call: TRBJ2-3
v_call: TRBV10-1
cdr3_aa: ASSETVSVDTQY

cdr3_length: 13
j_call: TRBJ2-7
v_call: TRBV19
cdr3_aa: ASSPGTGGALEQY

cdr3_length: 16
j_call: TRBJ2-3
v_call: TRBV7-8
cdr3_aa: ASSRETAAGGPPGTQY

cdr3_length: 9
j_call: TRBJ2-1
v_call: TRBV30
cdr3_aa: AWSRDNEQF

cdr3_length: 12
j_call: TRBJ1-2
v_call: TRBV29-1
cdr3_aa: SVEGDRGRKGYT

cdr3_length: 12
j_call: TRBJ2-7
v_call: TRBV4-1
cdr3_aa: ASSRAGGLYEQY

cdr3_length: 12
j_call: TRBJ1-5
v_call: TRBV18
cdr3_aa: ASSIQVSQQPQH

cdr3_length: 16
j_call: TRBJ2-3
v_call: TRBV7-2
cdr3_aa: ASSLHSIRTGGADTQY

cdr3_length: 10
j_call: TRBJ1-1
v_call: TRBV19
cdr3_aa: ASGRMNTEAF

cdr3_length: 14
j_call: TRBJ2-3
v_call: TRBV5-1
cdr3_aa: ASSLATDRGYDTQY

cdr3_length: 13
j_call: TRBJ2-3
v_call: TRBV27
cdr3_aa: ASNPLAGGEDTQY

cdr3_length: 13
j_call: TRBJ2-3
v_call: TRBV10-1
cdr3_aa: ASSATSGSTDTQY

cdr3_length: 14
j_call: TRBJ2-3
v_call: TRBV4-1
cdr3_aa: ASSQAETSTTDTQY

cdr3_length: 13
j_call: TRBJ1-2
v_call: TRBV6-4
cdr3_aa: ASSPREGLSYGYT

cdr3_length: 11
j_call: TRBJ2-5
v_call: TRBV5-6
cdr3_aa: ASSPGRRETQY

cdr3_length: 12
j_call: TRBJ2-3
v_call: TRBV11-2
cdr3_aa: ASTPDGNTDTQY

cdr3_length: 11
j_call: TRBJ2-3
v_call: TRBV5-1
cdr3_aa: ASSLEGWDTQY

cdr3_length: 11
j_call: TRBJ2-1
v_call: TRBV6-5
cdr3_aa: ATQDYSYNEQF

cdr3_length: 11
j_call: TRBJ1-4
v_call: TRBV6-5
cdr3_aa: ASSRGFSEKLF